Listed below are T cell receptor beta chains from one sample, sequenced in a study of T cell repertoires in cytomegalovirus infection. MiXCR, applied by TCRdb to the reads, yields one record per CDR3 protein. The profile shows some 940,000 distinct CDR3 sequences, roughly 30% of them singletons. Their antigen targets remain unknown. The sample in question was cultured CD8+ T cells from PBMCs, obtained from culture after CMV antigen stimulation. These receptors all come from a human donor in good health (CMV status not recorded). Some clones in this sample may be carry-over from other donors' samples. Both conserved end residues are part of each CDR3. The order of the fields is V gene, D gene, clone size, J gene, CDR3 DNA, CDR3 protein. D genes are given only for firm matches. Clone size appears in some rows only: once, few, many, or a class for an expanded clone.

TRBV6-2/TRBV6-3	-	-	TRBJ2-5	TGTGCCAGCAGTACCGGCGTTAGAATACTCCCCTCAAAGGAAGAGACCCAGTACTTC	CASSTGVRILPSKEETQYF
TRBV4-1	-	-	TRBJ2-2	TGCGCCAGCAGCAAAGAGGGTGTGCAGGGATGGACCGGGGAGCTGTTTTTT	CASSKEGVQGWTGELFF
TRBV2	-	-	TRBJ1-4	TGTGCCAGCAGTGAAGCGCGCCCTTTCCATGCAACTAATGAAAAACTGTTTTTT	CASSEARPFHATNEKLFF
TRBV2	TRBD2	-	TRBJ2-1	TGTGCCAGCAGTGAAGGAAGAAGGACTAGCGGGAATGAGCAGTTCTTC	CASSEGRRTSGNEQFF
TRBV4-3	-	once	TRBJ1-2	TGCGCCAGCAGCCAAGATTTCTCAGGGACGTCCTATGGCTACACCTTC	CASSQDFSGTSYGYTF
TRBV7-6	TRBD2	few	TRBJ2-1	TGTGCCAGCAGCTATCTAGCGGGGGGCTCCTCCTACAATGAGCAGTTCTTC	CASSYLAGGSSYNEQFF
TRBV6-5	-	-	TRBJ1-2	TGTGCCAGCAGTTACGGACAGCTGGGTCGTGGCTACACCTTC	CASSYGQLGRGYTF
TRBV27	-	-	TRBJ2-1	TGTGCCAGCAGCCCTACAGGGCCTTCCTACAATGAGCAGTTCTTC	CASSPTGPSYNEQFF
TRBV27	TRBD1	many	TRBJ2-5	TGTGCCAGCAGTGACAGGGGGGGAGAGACCCAGTACTTC	CASSDRGGETQYF
TRBV2	TRBD1	-	TRBJ2-1	TGTGCCAGCAGTGCCCGGACAGGAGTCTTCTTC	CASSARTGVFF
TRBV4-1	TRBD1	-	TRBJ2-7	TGCGCCAACAGCCGACAGGGTACCGACGAGCAGTACTTC	CANSRQGTDEQYF
TRBV4-3	-	many	TRBJ1-1	-	CASSPSFLWTGGPTEAFF
TRBV7-9	TRBD1	many	TRBJ2-5	TGTGCCAGCAGCTTACTATATAGGGACAGATCCCAAGAGACCCAGTACTTC	CASSLLYRDRSQETQYF
TRBV7-9	-	few	TRBJ1-1	TGTGCCAGCAGCCCCGAAGGGGTAAGGAACACTGAAGCTTTCTTT	CASSPEGVRNTEAFF
TRBV4-1	-	-	TRBJ2-7	TGCGCCAGCAGCCAGGGCGTCTCCTACGAGCAGTACTTC	CASSQGVSYEQYF
TRBV2	TRBD1	-	TRBJ2-7	TGTGCCAGCGGGGGACAGGGAGAATACGAGCAGTACTTC	CASGGQGEYEQYF
TRBV7-2	TRBD2	few	TRBJ2-1	TGTGCCAGCAGCTTAGACGGGGGGGCCCGGGGTGAGCAGTTCTTC	CASSLDGGARGEQFF
TRBV27	-	-	TRBJ1-1	TGTGCCAGCAGTGCAGGGGCCCAGAACACTGAAGCTTTCTTT	CASSAGAQNTEAFF
TRBV7-2	TRBD1	few	TRBJ1-5	TGTGCCAGCAGCCCCCAGACCAGGGGGCTAGATCAGCCCCAGCATTTT	CASSPQTRGLDQPQHF
TRBV6-1	-	-	TRBJ1-6	TGTGCCAGCAGTGAAGAGGGAACAGGCTATAATTCACCCCTCCACTTT	CASSEEGTGYNSPLHF
TRBV20-1	TRBD1	-	TRBJ2-1	TGCAGTGCTAGACGGACCGGGACAGGTCGATACAATGAGCAGTTCTTC	CSARRTGTGRYNEQFF
TRBV7-9	-	few	TRBJ1-5	TGTGCCAGCAGCCCGGGACGGCAATACGATCAGCCCCAGCATTTT	CASSPGRQYDQPQHF
TRBV6-6	TRBD1	-	TRBJ1-5	TGTGCCAGCAGTTATGACAGGGCGAGTCAGCCCCAGCATTTT	CASSYDRASQPQHF
TRBV29-1	-	-	TRBJ1-5	TGCAGCGTTGAATACGGGCGAGAAACATTCCCGAATCAGCCCCAGCATTTT	CSVEYGRETFPNQPQHF
TRBV7-4	-	-	TRBJ2-1	TGTGCCAGCAGCCTACTCGATACGAGGGCTAGAAACAATGAGCAGTTCTTC	CASSLLDTRARNNEQFF
TRBV29-1	TRBD1	-	TRBJ1-2	TGCAGCGTTGAAGTTCGCCTAGAGACAGGGGGCGGCTATGGCTACACCTTC	CSVEVRLETGGGYGYTF
TRBV5-1	TRBD2	-	TRBJ2-2	TGCGCCAGCAGCTTCGGAGTCGGGACTAGCGGCGGGGAGCTGTTTTTT	CASSFGVGTSGGELFF
TRBV27	-	-	TRBJ2-2	TGTGCCAGCAGCGATGACAGCACCGGGGAGCTGTTTTTT	CASSDDSTGELFF
TRBV6-4	-	-	TRBJ2-1	TGTGCCAGCAGTGACCTGGCCGGGATCACCTACAATGAGCAGTTCTTC	CASSDLAGITYNEQFF
TRBV7-6	-	-	TRBJ2-2	TGTGCCAGCAGCTTAGCCATAGAGACAGGAGAGAACACCGGGGAGCTGTTTTTT	CASSLAIETGENTGELFF
TRBV4-1	-	-	TRBJ2-3	TGCGCCAGCAGGAACGAGTCAGATACGCAGTATTTT	CASRNESDTQYF
TRBV7-8	TRBD2	-	TRBJ2-1	TGTGCCAGCAGCCCGGACGGCGGGGGGGCCTTGAGGGACAATGAGCAGTTCTTC	CASSPDGGGALRDNEQFF
TRBV7-9	-	few	TRBJ2-1	TGTGCCAGCAGCTTATTAGCCAGCCTTCTTAACAATGAGCAGTTCTTC	CASSLLASLLNNEQFF
TRBV27	-	-	TRBJ2-1	TGTGCCAGCAGTTTATCGGGTGGCGCGAGCGGGCAGTTCTTC	CASSLSGGASGQFF
TRBV7-9	TRBD2	few	TRBJ2-5	TGTGCCAGCAGTTACACTTTCACTAGCGGGGGGCCCAGGCGGGAGACCCAGTACTTC	CASSYTFTSGGPRRETQYF
TRBV11-1	-	few	TRBJ2-2	TGTGCCAGCAGCCACCATCTCTCGGACTCAAACACCGGGGAGCTGTTTTTT	CASSHHLSDSNTGELFF
TRBV28	-	few	TRBJ1-6	TGTGCCAGCATAGGGGTCGAGTATAATTCACCCCTCCACTTT	CASIGVEYNSPLHF
TRBV6-2/TRBV6-3	-	few	TRBJ2-1	TGTGCCAGCCATAGCTCCTACAATGAGCAGTTCTTC	CASHSSYNEQFF
TRBV4-2	-	few	TRBJ2-5	TGTGCCAGCAGCCAAGGGGGTAGCGGACAAGAGACCCAGTACTTC	CASSQGGSGQETQYF
TRBV20-1	TRBD1	-	TRBJ1-6	TGCAGTGCTTGGGACAGCTTAAACCCTAATTCACCCCTCCACTTT	CSAWDSLNPNSPLHF
TRBV15	-	once	TRBJ1-6	TGTGCCACCAACAGCCCCGAGGAGGACGGATCACCCCTCCACTTT	CATNSPEEDGSPLHF
TRBV4-1	-	-	TRBJ2-3	TGCGCCAGCAGCCACGCAGGGAGCACAGATACGCAGTATTTT	CASSHAGSTDTQYF
TRBV7-8	-	many	TRBJ1-6	TGTGCCAGCAGCTTAGTAGGGGTCACGAATTCACCCCTCCACTTT	CASSLVGVTNSPLHF
TRBV27	TRBD1	-	TRBJ1-5	TGTGCCAGCAGTCTTACAGGGGCAAACGGCAATCAGCCCCAGCATTTT	CASSLTGANGNQPQHF
TRBV24-1	-	-	TRBJ1-2	TGTGCCACCAGTGATTCTAGATCAAGCGATCGCCCTCACTATGGCTACACCTTC	CATSDSRSSDRPHYGYTF
TRBV27	TRBD1	-	TRBJ1-2	TGTGCCAGCAGACCCGGGACAGGGGTTTACTATGGCTACACCTTC	CASRPGTGVYYGYTF
TRBV6-5	-	-	TRBJ2-6	TGTGCCAGCACTTCCCTGGGACTGAACTCTGGGGCCAACGTCCTGACTTTC	CASTSLGLNSGANVLTF
TRBV19	TRBD1	few	TRBJ1-4	TGTGCCAGTAGTATCCGGGACAGGGACGAAAAACTGTTTTTT	CASSIRDRDEKLFF
TRBV5-6	TRBD1	-	TRBJ2-7	TGTGCCAGCAGCCGGGGACAGGGGCTGAAGCAGTACTTC	CASSRGQGLKQYF
TRBV20-1	-	-	TRBJ1-2	TGCAGTGCTAGAGATGTTGTATTTTATGGCTACACCTTC	CSARDVVFYGYTF
TRBV19	-	-	TRBJ2-2	TGTGCCAGTAGTATCGGTTTGGCTGGGGAGCTGTTTTTT	CASSIGLAGELFF
TRBV6-4	-	-	TRBJ2-1	TGTGCCAGCAGTCCTACCGTAGGGGTCCTTCCTCCCTACAATGAGCAGTTCTTC	CASSPTVGVLPPYNEQFF
TRBV19	-	-	TRBJ1-1	TGTGCCAGTGGCCCTAGAAGTTGGGGGAACACTGAAGCTTTCTTT	CASGPRSWGNTEAFF
TRBV6-1	-	-	TRBJ1-3	TGTGCCAGCAGTGAAGCGCTGGGGGGTATCCGGATCTCTGGAAACACCATATATTTT	CASSEALGGIRISGNTIYF